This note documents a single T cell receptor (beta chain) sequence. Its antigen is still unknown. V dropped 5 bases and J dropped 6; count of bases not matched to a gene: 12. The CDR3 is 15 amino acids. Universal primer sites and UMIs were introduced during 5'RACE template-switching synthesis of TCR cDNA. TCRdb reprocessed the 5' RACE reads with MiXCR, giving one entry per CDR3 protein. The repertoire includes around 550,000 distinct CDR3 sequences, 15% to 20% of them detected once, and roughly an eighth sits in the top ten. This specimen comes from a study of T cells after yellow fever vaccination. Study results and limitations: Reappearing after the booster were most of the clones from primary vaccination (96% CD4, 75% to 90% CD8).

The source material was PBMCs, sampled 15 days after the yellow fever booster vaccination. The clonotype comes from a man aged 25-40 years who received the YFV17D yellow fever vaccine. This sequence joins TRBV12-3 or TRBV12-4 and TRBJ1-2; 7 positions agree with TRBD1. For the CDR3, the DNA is TGTGCCAGCAGTCAAAGGGGGGCAGGGGGAGATGGCTACACCTTC. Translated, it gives CASSQRGAGGDGYTF.